Given below is one T cell receptor (beta chain) in context. The assay was immunoSEQ multiplex PCR, and TCRdb's table has in-frame clones only and misses some. The sample yields about 330,000 clones, 92% seen once. These data originate in a study of blood T cell repertoires in COVID-19. The CDR3 is made up of 16 amino acids. V lost 3 bases, J lost 2 bases, and 8 bases stayed unmatched. The germline gives CDR1 MDHEN, CDR2 SYDVKM. The sequenced sample was PBMCs or T cells enriched from blood (not recorded which). The V call is TRBV28, the J call TRBJ2-7; 9 bases are a match to TRBD1. This clonotype was obtained from a woman between 25 and 40 years old who had recovered from COVID-19. CDR3 coding DNA: TGTGCCAGCAGTTTTGGACAGGGGATCCGCCCCTACGAGCAGTACTTC. It yields the protein CASSFGQGIRPYEQYF.